This T cell receptor beta chain was retrieved from a study of shared clonotypes between healthy human individuals (TCRdb year 2020). Regarding the complete study: The cohort included three men and a couple of women between 18 and 49 years of age. For each donor, CD4 naive and CD4 memory were each given three plates, CD8 naive was given two plates, and CD8 memory was given one plate. To estimate repertoire size and how much clonotype sharing occurs between individuals, the study deeply sequenced the blood TCR repertoires of roughly 5 healthy adults. Leukapheresis yielded between about 0.9 and 10 billion PBMCs per donor. Different laboratories and diverse techniques were used to prepare libraries and sequence TCR repertoires, to increase sequencing depth and limit assay-specific biases.

CDR1 MNHEY and CDR2 SMNVEV are derived from the germline V gene (reference sequence). The V end loses 2 bases and the J end loses 5 bases, and a stretch of 12 bases separates them. Spanning cysteine to phenylalanine, the CDR3 consists of 14 amino acids. The kept DNA is CDR3 alone, 42 bases in frame from the first base. Comments on this clone: What this receptor recognizes is not known. One base away there is no much larger clone; base qualities are not given.

The investigation overall reported the following: Larger estimated clonotype richness was generally found for naive subsets than for memory subsets. Higher generation probabilities were observed for clonotypes shared by all four sorted-subset donors than for non-shared clonotypes. The small number of donors limited the genetic and exposure-history diversity represented. Sampling was restricted to blood, and TCR repertoires in tissue are likely to differ from TCR repertoires in blood. Across a few donors, about 5% of naive CD4, over 3% of naive CD8, 2.3% of memory CD4, and roughly 0.4% of memory CD8 clonotypes were shared. Pairwise subsampling led to the expectation that sequencing depth would affect the degree of clonotype sharing among donors. Even with the large sequencing depth, rarefaction of the sorted-subset datasets indicated that sequencing was incomplete.

For the CD8 naive samples, CD45RO-negative cells were positively selected for CCR7, yielding a CD45RA+CCR7+ population from which TemRA cells were excluded. Healthy HIV-negative adults with no recently reported acute infections or vaccinations were included as donors. Every donor was a Caucasian adult residing in Nashville, Tennessee, USA. Blood was collected by leukapheresis, and PBMCs were isolated by Ficoll-Histopaque density gradient centrifugation and then cryopreserved in liquid nitrogen vapor phase. Analytical flow cytometry was used to check the purity and quantity of each magnetically sorted T cell population. From each sorted fraction, genomic DNA was isolated and quantified by UV absorbance on a Nanodrop 2000c. Using the deep immunoSEQ assay, multiplex PCR amplified TCR CDR3 regions from genomic DNA. Extracted genomic DNA from each cell subset was spread evenly across all wells of several immunoSEQ 96-well plates, with each plate serving as a replicate. For sorted subsets, about 200 ng genomic DNA, equal to some 30,000 T cell genomes, was loaded into each replicate PCR. Purified libraries were measured with a Qubit 3.0 fluorometer, size-checked on a Bioanalyzer 2100, and measured again with the KAPA Library Quantification kit. Each immunoSEQ 96-well plate was sequenced on its own single-read 150-cycle Illumina NextSeq 550 flow cell. As for the authors' bioinformatics: Because only junctional sequences without quality scores were contained in the immunoSEQ output, filtering matching that applied to full-length reads could not be performed. To assign V/J genes and CDR3, sequences were annotated against IMGT germline references using PyIR, a Python wrapper for IgBLAST v1.9. Reads with weak V/J assignments (E-value above 1e-6), missing CDR3, stop codons, out-of-frame junctions, or ambiguous translated residues were removed. V3J clonotypes were defined as sequences sharing the same inferred V gene, J gene, and CDR3 amino acid sequence. Percentage overlap between repertoires was computed as shared unique clonotypes divided by the size of the smaller repertoire. Three approaches were used to assess repertoire richness: RTK rarefaction, the Chao1 estimator, and Recon v2.1 estimates of unobserved clonotypes. For all TCRbeta clonotypes obtained by the gDNA method from a few donors, generation probabilities were computed with OLGA. The immuneACCESS repertoire file appears here via TCRdb, limited to in-frame rearrangements. These files lack a portion of the clones; in checked studies, under half of the deficit traces to unresolved V genes, and the cause of the others is not known. The V and J calls and clone size were taken over from that table, and D and trimming were inferred from the DNA. The sample includes about 2 million clones, with roughly 94% observed a single time. 1% to 1.5% of the sample lies in the top ten.

This sequence was found in a man younger than 35 in good health. The sequenced sample consisted of naive CD8+ T cells sorted from blood. In the paper's terms, the cell subset or site label means: CD45RA+CCR7+. The V and J segments used are TRBV27 and TRBJ1-2; a tentative D match to TRBD1 spans 5 bases. The DNA sequence reads TGTGCCAGCAGTTTACTGGCGCAGGGATATGGCTACACCTTC. This codes for CASSLLAQGYGYTF.